Below, 2 T cell receptor beta chains from the same sample are listed, as sequenced in a study of human T cells and chemical hapten exposure (dated by TCRdb to the early 2020s). The sample's time point label, in plain terms: healthy volunteer bleed at 6 weeks. Total RNA was isolated from unfractionated whole blood collected in Tempus Blood RNA tubes. The library was generated by RACE. These reads were obtained on a NextSeq 500. TCRdb redid the processing of the public reads, applying fastp at Q25 and MiXCR, and retained in-frame beta chains. Rows are combined by CDR3 protein, so each entry shows the most common genes and DNA. Across this sample there are approximately 81,000 distinct CDR3 sequences, with 8.6% seen only once. Roughly 1.4% of the sample belongs to the ten largest clones. The sequencing input was whole blood. All receptors derive from a male donor in good health. Some clones in this sample may be carry-over from other donors' samples.

The chain carries TRBV19 and TRBJ1-5, with D hard to call. This CDR3 has 17 amino acids. Germline V gives CDR1 LNHDA, CDR2 SQIVND (reference sequence). Trimming pared 1 base from V and 3 bases from J, leaving 16 bases between. The chain's CDR3 is CASSIASQRSPNQPQHF. CDR3 coding DNA: TGTGCCAGTAGTATAGCAAGTCAGAGATCTCCCAATCAGCCCCAGCATTTT.

In its sample, this clonotype was seen many times. This chain uses TRBV20-1 with TRBJ2-3; D is ambiguous. The ends were cut back, 3 bases at V and 0 bases at J, with 13 bases in the middle. Germline V gene sequence: CDR1 DFQATT, CDR2 SNEGSKA (reference sequence). The CDR3 totals 15 residues. For the CDR3, the DNA is TGCAGTGCTAGTTTGACTGCCCCTAGCACAGATACGCAGTATTTT. It yields the protein CSASLTAPSTDTQYF.